This is a list of T cell receptor beta chains from one sample in a study of shared clonotypes between healthy human individuals. Produced via immunoSEQ multiplex PCR; TCRdb's table is partial and in-frame only. The profile shows around 980,000 clones, 75% to 80% of them singletons. The sequencing sample was made of memory CD4+ T cells from PBMCs. All receptors come from a man between 18 and 29 years old in good health. Some clones in this sample may be carry-over from other donors' samples. CDR3s include the opening cysteine and the closing phenylalanine or tryptophan.

j_call: TRBJ2-1; v_call: TRBV7-9; cdr3_aa: CASSFSGYSYNEQFF
j_call: TRBJ2-5; v_call: TRBV5-1; cdr3_aa: CASSFTGGRETQYF
j_call: TRBJ2-5; v_call: TRBV30; cdr3_aa: CAWSGGETQYF
j_call: TRBJ2-1; v_call: TRBV15; cdr3_aa: CATSKGLGTEQFF
j_call: TRBJ1-2; v_call: TRBV4-2; cdr3_aa: CASSQVPPGQGQDYGYTF
j_call: TRBJ2-1; v_call: TRBV6-1; cdr3_aa: CASSERPSSYNEQFF
j_call: TRBJ1-1; v_call: TRBV5-3; cdr3_aa: CARSLGQGVLPANTEAFF
j_call: TRBJ2-2; v_call: TRBV28; cdr3_aa: CASITSGPLSFSGELFF
j_call: TRBJ2-7; v_call: TRBV5-4; cdr3_aa: CASSFTGNYEQYF
j_call: TRBJ2-3; v_call: TRBV7-8; cdr3_aa: CASSLDHRTDTQYF